This entry is about one TCR beta chain. Its antigen specificity is not known. Within one base of it there is no much larger clone, and no base qualities were kept. The immunoSEQ Assay, a bias-controlled multiplex PCR, was used to amplify TCRbeta CDR3 regions from genomic DNA. In the source study's methods: The number of nucleated cells in each sample was estimated from the amplification of reference gene primers within the assay. To quantify the absolute abundance of each unique TCRbeta CDR3 rearrangement, sequence reads were collapsed and filtered. Productive Simpson clonality was computed per sample as the square root of Simpson's diversity index over productive rearrangements. TCRdb holds this immuneACCESS table with in-frame rearrangements only. Some clones are missing; in checked studies, unresolved V genes explain under half, and the rest has no known cause. D and trimming come from the DNA, and the V and J calls and clone size come from that table. Across this sample there are around 300,000 clones, with 80% to 90% seen only once. 1% of the sample lies in the top ten.

This entry is derived from a study of blood T cell repertoires in COVID-19 (dated by TCRdb to 2018 to 2020). Turning to the overall study: Samples from collaborators originated in the United States, Italy and Spain and spanned both the acute and convalescent phases of COVID-19. The samples were drawn from two sources: the first 160 participants of the ongoing ImmuneRACE study, and 1,254 subjects contributed by 6 global collaborators. The dataset comprised deeply sampled blood TCRbeta repertoires from subjects exposed to, actively infected with, or recovered from COVID-19. A freely available public database, intended as a resource for researchers studying the immune response to SARS-CoV-2, is where the repertoires were released. The prospective study material was composed of cDNA or gDNA derived from T cells, B-cell-depleted T cells, or PBMCs. The sample metadata nearly always contained a de-identified subject ID, COVID-19 status, age in years and sex. Where HLA class I and class II types were available, the types were taken from metadata supplied by the sample provider, not from assay-based typing. General study outcomes and caveats: Clinical and demographic metadata were provided uncurated, with the amount varying by source and participant.

The collaborating institutions used their own protocols to collect whole blood in K2EDTA tubes. For TCRbeta analysis, collaborator samples were shipped as frozen whole blood, as isolated PBMCs, or as DNA extracted from either sample type. V sheds 5 bases and J sheds 1 base, leaving 15 bases between their ends. The CDR3 runs 15 residues from the cysteine to the phenylalanine. Only CDR3 DNA remains: 45 bases, in frame from the first base. The germline V gene specifies SGHTA as CDR1 and FQGTGA as CDR2. The chain is made from TRBV7-3 and TRBJ2-7, with a tentative D gene TRBD2 over 5 matching bases. The sequence came from a man aged 50-59 years with active or convalescent COVID-19. Specimen: peripheral blood. Here the CDR3 is given as CASSLNPTISYEQYF. The DNA sequence is as follows: TGTGCCAGCAGCCTTAACCCGACTATATCCTACGAGCAGTACTTC.